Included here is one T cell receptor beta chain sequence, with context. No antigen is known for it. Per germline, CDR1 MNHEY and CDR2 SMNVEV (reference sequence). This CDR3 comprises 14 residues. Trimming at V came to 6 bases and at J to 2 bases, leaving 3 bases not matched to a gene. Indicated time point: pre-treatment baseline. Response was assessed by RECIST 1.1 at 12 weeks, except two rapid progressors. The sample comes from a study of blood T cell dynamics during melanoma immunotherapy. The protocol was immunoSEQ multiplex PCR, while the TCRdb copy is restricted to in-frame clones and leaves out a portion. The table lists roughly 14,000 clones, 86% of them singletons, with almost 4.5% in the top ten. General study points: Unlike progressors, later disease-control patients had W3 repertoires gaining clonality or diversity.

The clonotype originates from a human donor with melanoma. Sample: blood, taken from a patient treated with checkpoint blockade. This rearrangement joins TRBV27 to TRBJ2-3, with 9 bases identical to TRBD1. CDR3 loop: CASRTGGNTDTQYF. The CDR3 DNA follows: TGTGCCAGCAGGACAGGGGGTAACACAGATACGCAGTATTTT.